This T cell receptor beta chain was found in a study of blood T cell repertoires in COVID-19 (dated by TCRdb to the early 2020s). The study in broad terms: Samples from collaborators originated in the United States, Italy and Spain and spanned both the acute and convalescent phases of COVID-19. The prospective study material was composed of cDNA or gDNA derived from T cells, B-cell-depleted T cells, or PBMCs. Subjects who had been exposed to COVID-19, were actively infected with it, or had recovered from it provided the deeply sampled blood TCRbeta repertoires that made up the dataset. The repertoires were released in a freely available public database intended as a resource for research on the immune response to SARS-CoV-2. Samples came from the ongoing ImmuneRACE study (first 160 participants) plus 1,254 subjects from 6 global collaborators. Nearly every sample came with metadata listing a de-identified subject ID, COVID-19 status, age in years and sex. Where available, HLA class I and class II types were obtained from metadata supplied by the sample provider rather than from assay-based typing. What the work shows at the level of the full study, not this receptor alone: How much clinical and demographic metadata was included differed by source and by participant, and the metadata was provided uncurated.

Reading from cysteine to phenylalanine, the CDR3 counts 15 amino acids. The kept DNA is CDR3 alone, 45 bases in frame from the first base. V lost 3 bases and J lost 2 bases; the stretch between them is 14 bases long. The germline V gene (reference sequence) gives CDR1 as LGHDT and CDR2 as YNNKEL. Participants in the prospective study were aged about 18 to 90 years, lived in some 24 United States geographic areas, and enrolled through a virtual design. In the prospective study, cohorts were assigned on the basis of participant-reported clinical history obtained from a screening survey and a study questionnaire. Exposed participants had been in contact, within 2 weeks of entering the study, with a person who had a PCR-confirmed or clinician-diagnosed case of COVID-19. Each participant in the prospective study had whole blood, serum and a nasopharyngeal or oropharyngeal swab collected by mobile phlebotomists. Over an approximately 2-month period, participants in the prospective study had the option of providing additional blood draws and questionnaires. Blood samples from the prospective study were shipped frozen or at room temperature prior to DNA extraction.

The immunoSEQ Assay, a bias-controlled multiplex PCR, was used to amplify TCRbeta CDR3 regions from genomic DNA. From the authors' description of their analysis: Nucleated cell counts per sample were estimated from amplification of reference gene primers within the assay. To quantify the absolute abundance of each unique TCRbeta CDR3 rearrangement, sequence reads were collapsed and filtered. For each sample, productive Simpson clonality was calculated by taking the square root of Simpson's diversity index across productive rearrangements. In TCRdb, the immuneACCESS table is reduced to in-frame sequences with V and J assigned. These tables do not hold every clone; where another copy was compared, an unresolved V gene accounts for under half, and the others remain unexplained. Clone size and V and J calls were adopted from that table, with D and trimming inferred from the DNA. The sample table holds about 180,000 clones, of which 80% were seen once. The leading ten clones occupy approximately 15% of the sample.

A single count supports this clone. Its specific antigen is unknown. Within one base of it there is no much larger clone, and no base qualities were kept. This sequence uses TRBV3-1 (or the pseudogene TRBV3-2) and TRBJ2-7, with TRBD2 tentatively as D gene (6 bases match). The sample was PBMCs or T cells enriched from blood (not recorded which). This sequence originates from a man aged 60 to 75 who had been exposed to COVID-19. This receptor carries the CDR3 CASSHDMGGPYEQYF. The nucleotide sequence reads as follows: TGTGCCAGCAGCCACGATATGGGGGGTCCCTACGAGCAGTACTTC.